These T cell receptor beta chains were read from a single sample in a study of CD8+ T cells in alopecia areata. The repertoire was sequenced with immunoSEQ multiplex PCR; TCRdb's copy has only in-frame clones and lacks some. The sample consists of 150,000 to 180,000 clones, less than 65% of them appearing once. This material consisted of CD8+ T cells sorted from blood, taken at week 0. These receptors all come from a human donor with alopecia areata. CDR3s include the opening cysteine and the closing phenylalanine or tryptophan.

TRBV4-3 CASSQDGGEQYF
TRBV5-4 CASSLAQESYEQYF
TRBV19 CASSIEITGTASYEQYF
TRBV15 CATSSRGRVSNQPQHF
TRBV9 CASSVGTDTQYF
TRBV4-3 CASSQDLQGGNTEAFF
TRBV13 CASSLALAGDLETQYF
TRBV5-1 CASSSPGQGYEQFF
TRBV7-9 CASSLVGQSTDTQYF
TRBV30 CAWSGDSRKNNEQFF
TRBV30 CAWSPRGQEAFF
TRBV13 CASSPSSVGFYEQYF
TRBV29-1 CSVERYGYTF
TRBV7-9 CASSLVEGPHRNIQYF
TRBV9 CASSDGRSNQPQHF
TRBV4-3 CASSQDRGYGYTF
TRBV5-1 CASSYLTGELFF
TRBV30 CAWSVGSGIGEQYF
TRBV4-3 CASSQDQRNEQFF
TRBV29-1 CSVVADEQYF